The 25 T cell receptor beta chains presented below share a single source sample, sequenced in a study of blood T cell repertoires in COVID-19 (dated by TCRdb to the early 2020s). Preparation of the library involved the immunoSEQ multiplex PCR assay. TCRdb took over this immuneACCESS table, retaining in-frame rearrangements with V and J assigned. Such tables are incomplete; in checked studies, under half of the missing clones stem from an unresolved V gene, and the remainder is unexplained. The sample has 25,000 to 30,000 clones on record, around 96% of them singletons. The ten largest clonotypes hold 3.5% to 4.5% of the sample. Input material: peripheral blood. These receptors originate from a human donor with active COVID-19. The donor label of this sample is uncertain.

The rearrangement joins TRBV6-5 to TRBJ2-7; 10 bases agree with TRBD1. J gave up 6 bases and V 7 bases, and 3 bases lay outside the gene matches. There are 12 residues in the CDR3. Germline V gene lookup returns CDR1 MNHEY and CDR2 SVGAGI. The CDR3 loop reads CASTGTGVEQYF. CDR3 nucleotide sequence: TGTGCCAGCACCGGGACAGGGGTCGAGCAGTACTTC.

The chain links TRBV4-1 to TRBJ2-7; D is uncertain. Between the trimmed V and J ends, which lost 2 bases and 3 bases, there was a span of 8 bases. The CDR3 is made up of 13 amino acids. Germline V gene sequence: CDR1 MGHRA, CDR2 YSYEKL. The chain's CDR3 is CASSQIFYYEQYF. The CDR3 DNA reads as TGCGCCAGCAGCCAAATCTTCTACTACGAGCAGTACTTC.

CDR3 loop: CASSRNRDRGQPQHF. The DNA of the CDR3 is TGTGCCAGCAGTAGAAACCGGGACAGGGGTCAGCCCCAGCATTTT. This chain uses TRBV6-5 with TRBJ1-5, with 10 bases lining up with TRBD1. The V gene's germline CDR1 is MNHEY and CDR2 SVGAGI. The CDR3 extends over 15 amino acids. With 5 bases clipped from V and 6 bases from J, the junction kept 7 bases outside the gene matches.

CDR3 in DNA: TGTGCCAGTAGTATATGGGGACAGGGAAGAGGCACAGATACGCAGTATTTT. As protein: CASSIWGQGRGTDTQYF. V is TRBV19 and J is TRBJ2-3; 9 bases are a match to TRBD1. The junction had 7 bases not matched to a gene; V was cut back by 2 bases and J by 1 base. CDR3 length equals 17 residues. CDR1 LNHDA and CDR2 SQIVND come from the germline V gene (reference sequence).

This clone was counted a single time. The J gene is TRBJ2-1, the V gene TRBV6-2 or TRBV6-3, with D perhaps TRBD2 (5 bases). Germline V gives CDR1 MNHEY, CDR2 SVGEGT. CDR3 length: 14 residues. V lost 6 bases and J 4 bases, leaving 13 bases between the germline ends. In DNA form, the CDR3 reads TGTGCCAGCAGCCCGAGAGGGCGGTACAATGAGCAGTTCTTC. Its protein product is CASSPRGRYNEQFF.

With regard to this clone: A read error may produce the germline difference seen at one junction end. This chain joins TRBV25-1 and TRBJ1-5; 9 nucleotides line up with TRBD1. This CDR3 has 14 amino acids. CDR1 is MGHDK, CDR2 SYGVNS, per germline. CDR3 bases: TGTGCCAGCAGTGAAACAGGGGGCAACCAGCCCCAGCATTTT. It encodes CASSETGGNQPQHF.

The V gene is TRBV9, the J gene TRBJ1-2; D gene ambiguous. Germline loops: CDR1 SGDLS, CDR2 YYNGEE. V dropped 5 bases and J dropped 2 bases, with 13 bases sitting between them. The CDR3 loop spans 14 amino acids. CDR3 in DNA: TGTGCCAGCAGAGGGAGGACCAAAAACTATGGCTACACCTTC. It translates to CASRGRTKNYGYTF.

The chain combines TRBV9 with TRBJ2-1; D call uncertain. Trimming removed 3 bases at V and 8 bases at J, with 18 bases between. CDR1 and CDR2 from the germline V gene are SGDLS and YYNGEE. The CDR3 totals 15 residues. CDR3 in DNA: TGTGCCAGCAGCGAGAGACTGGCACGTTGGGATGAGCAGTTCTTC. Its protein product is CASSERLARWDEQFF.

V usage is TRBV3-1 (or the pseudogene TRBV3-2) and J usage is TRBJ1-4, with D hard to call. Germline V lookup: CDR1 LGHDT, CDR2 YNNKEL (reference sequence). The CDR3 length is 15 residues. V was cut by 2 bases and J by 0 bases, with 7 bases left in between. The CDR3 loop reads CASSQNGATNEKLFF. CDR3 coding DNA: TGTGCCAGCAGCCAAAACGGTGCAACTAATGAAAAACTGTTTTTT.

The V gene is TRBV6-5, the J gene TRBJ1-6; no clear D gene. V lost 8 bases to trimming and J lost 0 bases, with 11 bases between them. CDR3 length equals 15 residues. Per germline, CDR1 MNHEY and CDR2 SVGAGI. In nucleotides, the CDR3 is TGTGCCAGCGGGCCCGAACGCTCCTATAATTCACCCCTCCACTTT. Protein: CASGPERSYNSPLHF.

In this sample, this clone turned up once. This rearrangement joins TRBV30 to TRBJ1-4; D is uncertain. The germline gives CDR1 GTSNPN, CDR2 SVGIG (reference sequence). V was pared by 3 bases and J by 4 bases, with 3 bases between. The CDR3 extends over 11 amino acids. The CDR3 is CAWRRNEKLFF. CDR3 DNA sequence: TGTGCCTGGAGGCGTAATGAAAAACTGTTTTTT.

The chain combines TRBV19 with TRBJ2-3, with TRBD1 matching 9 bases. CDR1 is LNHDA and CDR2 is SQIVND in the germline V gene (reference sequence). This CDR3 contains 16 residues. V gave up 5 bases and J gave up 4 bases; unmatched junction bases: 10. CDR3 in DNA: TGTGCCAGTAGTGAACCCGGGACAGGGCATGCAGATACGCAGTATTTT. It translates to CASSEPGTGHADTQYF.

V gene TRBV10-3 combines with J gene TRBJ2-5; D possibly corresponds to TRBD2 (5 bases). This CDR3 contains 13 residues. V dropped 6 bases and J dropped 4 bases, with 12 bases sitting between them. Germline V CDR1 and CDR2: ENHRY, SYGVKD. CDR3: CAIRDPGGETQYF. CDR3 in DNA: TGTGCCATCAGGGATCCCGGAGGAGAGACCCAGTACTTC.

V is TRBV28 and J is TRBJ1-4; D perhaps matches TRBD1 (6 bases). Trimming removed 6 bases from V and 5 bases from J, with 13 bases in between. Germline CDR1 reads MDHEN; CDR2 reads SYDVKM. The CDR3 spans 14 residues. The CDR3 DNA reads TGTGCCAGCAGAACTCGGGGGGCGAATGAAAAACTGTTTTTT. As protein: CASRTRGANEKLFF.

The rearrangement joins TRBV6-4 to TRBJ2-3; 7 bases fit TRBD1. With 2 bases clipped from V and 0 bases from J, the junction kept 2 bases outside the gene matches. CDR1 is MRHNA and CDR2 is SNTAGT in the germline V gene. The CDR3 is 15 amino acids. The CDR3 loop is CASSDGDSSTDTQYF. In nucleotides, the CDR3 is TGTGCCAGCAGTGACGGGGACAGTAGCACAGATACGCAGTATTTT.

CDR3 DNA sequence: TGCGCCAGCAGCCAACTCCCCTCAGGGGTCCGGTACTTC. Its protein is CASSQLPSGVRYF. The rearrangement uses TRBV4-1 and TRBJ2-7, with D perhaps TRBD1 (6 bases). Trimming took 2 bases from V and 12 from J, leaving 17 bases between them. Germline V gene sequence: CDR1 MGHRA, CDR2 YSYEKL. The CDR3 has 13 residues.

The chain has TRBV30 and TRBJ2-6, with TRBD1 identical over 7 bases. Germline V gene sequence: CDR1 GTSNPN, CDR2 SVGIG (reference sequence). The CDR3 length is 15 residues. The V gene end was trimmed by 4 bases and the J gene end by 0 bases; junction bases not matched to a gene: 3. The CDR3 DNA reads TGTGCCTGGAAACAGGGGATCTCTGGGGCCAACGTCCTGACTTTC. It translates to CAWKQGISGANVLTF. The entire variable domain, with the rest obtained from reference TRBV30 and TRBJ2-6, is as follows: SQTIHQWPATLVQPVGSPLSLECTVEGTSNPNLYWYRQAAGRGLQLLFYSVGIGQISSEVPQNLSASRPQDRQFILSSKKLLLSDSGFYLCAWKQGISGANVLTFGAGSRLTVL.

The chain joins TRBV18 to TRBJ1-4; maybe TRBD1 (6 bases). Trimming took 3 bases from V and 5 from J, leaving 13 bases between them. Germline CDR1 is KGHSH and CDR2 is LQKENI. The CDR3 covers 15 residues. CDR3 loop: CASSPQGFENEKLFF. The CDR3 nucleotides are TGTGCCAGCTCACCCCAGGGGTTCGAGAATGAAAAACTGTTTTTT.

CDR3 loop: CASRRDSRLPAQHF. CDR3 nucleotide sequence: TGTGCCAGTAGAAGAGACAGTCGATTGCCGGCCCAGCATTTT. The chain has TRBV19 and TRBJ1-5, with a weak D call TRBD1 (5 bases). There are 14 residues in the CDR3. The V and J ends lost 6 bases and 11 bases respectively, with 20 bases between them. The germline V gene encodes CDR1 LNHDA and CDR2 SQIVND (reference sequence).

This clone was picked up one time. The chain couples TRBV4-2 to TRBJ2-3; a possible D gene is TRBD1 (5 bases). V was clipped by 2 bases and J by 5 bases, with 8 bases between them. Germline V gene lookup returns CDR1 LGHNA and CDR2 YNFKEQ. The CDR3 is made up of 13 amino acids. The CDR3 DNA reads as TGTGCCAGCAGCCAATCCCAGGGAGATACGCAGTATTTT. Encoded protein: CASSQSQGDTQYF.

This sequence joins TRBV2 and TRBJ2-3; 11 positions agree with TRBD1. This CDR3 spans 15 amino acids. V gave up 6 bases and J gave up 3 bases; unmatched junction bases: 5. Germline CDR1 and CDR2: SNHLY and FYNNEI. This CDR3 reads CASSADRGLTDTQYF. DNA for the CDR3: TGTGCCAGCAGCGCGGACAGGGGGCTGACAGATACGCAGTATTTT.

The V and J genes are TRBV11-3 and TRBJ2-2, with 7 positions matching TRBD2. Unmatched junction bases numbered 8, after V lost 2 bases and J lost 5 bases. The V gene's germline CDR1 is SGHNT and CDR2 YENEEA. The CDR3 sequence is 16 residues long. CDR3 coding DNA: TGTGCCAGCAGCTTACCCCGGGTCGGGAGGACCGGGGAGCTGTTTTTT. This translates into CASSLPRVGRTGELFF.

The chain uses TRBV5-1 and TRBJ2-3; unclear D gene. The germline CDR1 and CDR2 sequences are SGHRS and YFSETQ. V was shortened by 0 bases and J by 6 bases, with 11 bases between the two germline ends. The CDR3 length is 14 residues. CDR3 sequence: CASSLVPGDDTQYF. In nucleotides, the CDR3 is TGCGCCAGCAGCTTGGTCCCAGGTGATGATACGCAGTATTTT.

The chain joins TRBV10-3 to TRBJ2-1; 11 bases align to TRBD2. CDR1 is ENHRY and CDR2 is SYGVKD in the germline V gene. The CDR3 length is 14 residues. J was trimmed by 6 bases and V by 4 bases; bases with no gene match: 2. CDR3 nucleotide sequence: TGTGCCATCAGTGCGGGACTAGCGGTCAATGAGCAGTTCTTC. Translation: CAISAGLAVNEQFF.

This sequence joins TRBV11-2 and TRBJ2-1, with 9 bases fitting TRBD2. The CDR3 extends over 14 amino acids. Per the germline V gene, CDR1 is SGHAT and CDR2 is FQNNGV. Trimming removed 3 bases from V and 5 bases from J; junction bases left unmatched: 2. This CDR3 is CASSLGLANNEQFF. The CDR3 DNA sequence: TGTGCCAGCAGCTTGGGACTAGCAAACAATGAGCAGTTCTTC. Using reference TRBV11-2 and TRBJ2-1 for the parts outside the CDR3, the full variable domain is EAGVAQSPRYKIIEKRQSVAFWCNPISGHATLYWYQQILGQGPKLLIQFQNNGVVDDSQLPKDRFSAERLKGVDSTLKIQPAKLEDSAVYLCASSLGLANNEQFFGPGTRLTVL.